This TCR beta chain was sequenced in a study of CD8 T cells in Susac syndrome. CD8+ and CD4+ blood T cells underwent TCR beta sequencing. Random hexamers were used to reverse transcribe the RNA input (roughly 0.5 to 1 ug). Multiplex immunoSEQ PCR targeted 54 Vbeta and 13 Jbeta TCR beta segments. TCRdb reprocessed the immunoSEQ multiplex PCR reads via MiXCR and lists one record per CDR3 protein. The sample carries a few hundred thousand distinct CDR3 sequences, 75% to 90% recorded once. Germline-derived CDR1 and CDR2 are DFQATT and SNEGSKA (reference sequence). V lost 4 bases to trimming and J lost 4 bases; unmatched junction nucleotides: 2. The CDR3 covers 13 residues.

This chain links TRBV20-1 with TRBJ2-7, with 12 bases identical to TRBD2. The sequence came from a human donor with multiple sclerosis. The sample consisted of CD8+ T cells from PBMCs. The CDR3 is CSATLAGGYEQYF. The CDR3 nucleotides read TGCAGTGCTACGCTAGCGGGAGGGTACGAGCAGTACTTC.